The clone carrying this T cell receptor (beta chain) was counted a few times. One end of the junction does not line up with germline, which may come from a read error. Profiled with immunoSEQ multiplex PCR; TCRdb holds only in-frame clones, not every one. This repertoire shows about 80,000 clones, roughly 84% found once; its top ten account for roughly 3.5%. This record comes from a study of blood T cell repertoires in COVID-19. Background on the study: Samples representing acute and convalescent COVID-19 were sourced from the United States, Italy and Spain. The analysed material was cDNA or gDNA that came from T cells, B-cell-depleted T cells, or PBMCs.

In germline, CDR1 is SGHTA, CDR2 FQGNSA. The CDR3 covers 15 residues. The chain joins TRBV7-2 to TRBJ1-2; D is undetermined. The material sequenced was peripheral blood. The receptor comes from a man aged 45-60 years with acute or convalescent COVID-19. CDR3 sequence reads: CASTLSVAANYGYTF. In DNA form, the CDR3 reads TGTGCCAGCACCCTTAGTGTGGCCGCTAACTATGGCTATACCTTC.